The sample holds many counts of the clone carrying this T cell receptor beta chain. The listed genes are named as in mouse. The CDR3 end falls 4 residues outside the read, so it is completed with the germline J gene. Extracted RNA was reverse transcribed, and the resulting cDNA served as sequencing template. TCRdb's copy holds only in-frame clones and misses some; the assay was immunoSEQ multiplex PCR. This sample comprises more than 1,500 clones, none seen once only. The sample originates from a study of CD8+ T cells in alopecia areata. Study as a whole: Female C3H/HeJ recipients aged about 6-10 weeks got skin from C3H/HeJ graft donors aged roughly 6-13 months that had spontaneous alopecia.

The V end was cut by 0 bases, the J end by 2 bases, with 9 bases between. The CDR3 loop spans 14 amino acids. The germline V gene has CDR1 NSHNY and CDR2 SYGAGN. This chain uses TRBV13-1 with TRBJ2-7, with a tentative D call TRBD2 (7 bases). Source material: skin. This TCR was sampled from a C3H/HeJ mouse with alopecia areata. Mouse strain MHC haplotype: H2-k. The covered CDR3 bases are TGTGCCAGCAGTGATGCTGGGGGCCCCTAT. This encodes CASSDAGGPY. The whole CDR3 is CASSDAGGPYEQYF.